This T cell receptor beta chain was identified in a study of regulatory T cells in long-lasting Graves disease. This clonotype was observed many times. Antigen unknown. Study-wide results and limits: TCR diversity was lower in persistent Graves' patients than in newly diagnosed ones.

Time point meaning: newly diagnosed GD, antithyroid drugs for less than 3 months. Extracted PBMC RNA gave rise to the TCR library. TCR beta libraries were built with iRepertoire HTBI primers and Arm-PCR of CDR3 regions. TCRdb redid the calling of the multiplex PCR reads with MiXCR, one entry per CDR3 protein. This sample has around 250,000 distinct CDR3 sequences, with more than 15% found just once. This sample was shared with a second study, whose subject was T cells in Graves' hyperthyroidism and ophthalmopathy.

The source of this sequence is a woman aged 25-40 years with Graves disease. Sequencing used peripheral blood mononuclear cells (PBMCs), obtained at new diagnosis, from a patient treated with antithyroid drugs.

CDR3 in amino acids: CASRVAAISNQPQHF. The CDR3 bases are TGTGCCAGCAGAGTGGCCGCCATCAGCAATCAGCCCCAGCATTTT. The V call is TRBV12-3 or TRBV12-4, the J call TRBJ1-5; no firm D call. V was cut by 6 bases and J by 1 base, with 13 bases left in between. The CDR3 sequence is 15 residues long.